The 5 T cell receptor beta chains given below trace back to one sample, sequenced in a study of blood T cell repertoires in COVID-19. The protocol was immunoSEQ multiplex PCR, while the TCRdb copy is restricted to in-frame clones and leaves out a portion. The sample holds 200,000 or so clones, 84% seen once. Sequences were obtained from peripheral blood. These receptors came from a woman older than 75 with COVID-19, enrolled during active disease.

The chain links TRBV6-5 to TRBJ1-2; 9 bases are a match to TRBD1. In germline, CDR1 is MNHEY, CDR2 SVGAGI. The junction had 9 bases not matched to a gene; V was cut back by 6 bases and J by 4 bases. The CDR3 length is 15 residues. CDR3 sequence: CASSAQGAQPYGYTF. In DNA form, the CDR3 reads TGTGCCAGCAGCGCACAGGGGGCTCAACCCTATGGCTACACCTTC.

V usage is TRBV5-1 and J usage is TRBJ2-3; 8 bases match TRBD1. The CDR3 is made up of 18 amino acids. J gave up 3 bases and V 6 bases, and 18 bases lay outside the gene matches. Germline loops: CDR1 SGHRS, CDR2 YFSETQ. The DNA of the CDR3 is TGCGCCAGCAACTCCCCCGCGGGGTGGCAGGGGGCAACAGATACGCAGTATTTT. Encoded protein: CASNSPAGWQGATDTQYF.

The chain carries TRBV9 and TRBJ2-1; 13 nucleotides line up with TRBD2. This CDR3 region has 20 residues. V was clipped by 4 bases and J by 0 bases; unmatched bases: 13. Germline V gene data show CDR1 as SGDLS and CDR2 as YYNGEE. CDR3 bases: TGTGCCAGCAGCCGATCCGGGACTAGCGGGGCTTTGAGCTCCTACAATGAGCAGTTCTTC. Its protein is CASSRSGTSGALSSYNEQFF.

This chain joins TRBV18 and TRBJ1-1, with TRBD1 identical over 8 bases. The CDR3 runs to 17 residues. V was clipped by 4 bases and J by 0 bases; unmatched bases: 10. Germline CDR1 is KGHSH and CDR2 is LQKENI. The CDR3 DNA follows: TGTGCCAGCTCACTATCAGTCCCGGGACAGGTGAACACTGAAGCTTTCTTT. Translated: CASSLSVPGQVNTEAFF. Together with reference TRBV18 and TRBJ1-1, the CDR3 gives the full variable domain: NAGVMQNPRHLVRRRGQEARLRCSPMKGHSHVYWYRQLPEEGLKFMVYLQKENIIDESGMPKERFSAEFPKEGPSILRIQQVVRGDSAAYFCASSLSVPGQVNTEAFFGQGTRLTVV.

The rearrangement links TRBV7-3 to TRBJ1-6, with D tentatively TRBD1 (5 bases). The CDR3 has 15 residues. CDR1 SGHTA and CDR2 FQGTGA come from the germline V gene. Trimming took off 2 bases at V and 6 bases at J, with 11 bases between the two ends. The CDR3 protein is CASSLGTEGNSPLHF. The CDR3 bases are TGTGCCAGCAGCTTAGGGACGGAGGGTAATTCACCCCTCCACTTT.